This T cell receptor (beta chain) was retrieved from a study of blood T cell repertoires in COVID-19 (dated by TCRdb to about 2020). In the study overall: Samples covering the acute and convalescent phases of COVID-19 were provided by collaborators in the United States, Italy and Spain. The sample metadata nearly always contained a de-identified subject ID, COVID-19 status, age in years and sex. The material from the prospective study consisted of cDNA or gDNA derived from T cells, B-cell-depleted T cells, or PBMCs. The repertoires were released in a freely available public database intended as a resource for research on the immune response to SARS-CoV-2. Subjects who had been exposed to COVID-19, were actively infected with it, or had recovered from it provided the deeply sampled blood TCRbeta repertoires that made up the dataset. The samples were drawn from two sources: the first 160 participants of the ongoing ImmuneRACE study, and 1,254 subjects contributed by 6 global collaborators. Where available, HLA class I and class II types were taken from metadata supplied by the sample provider and were not determined by assay-based typing. Broad study findings and their caveats: The amount of clinical and demographic metadata varied by source and participant and was provided uncurated.

With regard to this clone: What antigen it recognizes has not been identified. No clone much larger than this one lies a single base away; base qualities are absent.

The cysteine opens and the phenylalanine closes a CDR3 of 13 amino acids. Only CDR3 DNA is held: 39 bases, read in frame from base 1. V lost 0 bases and J lost 11 bases; the stretch between them is 11 bases long. The germline V gene gives CDR1 as SGHAT and CDR2 as FQNNGV. TCRbeta CDR3 regions were amplified from genomic DNA by means of the immunoSEQ Assay, a bias-controlled multiplex PCR. Under the source paper's analysis protocol: Within the assay, amplification of reference gene primers was used to estimate how many nucleated cells each sample contained. To quantify the absolute abundance of each unique TCRbeta CDR3 rearrangement, sequence reads were collapsed and filtered. For each sample, productive Simpson clonality was calculated as the square root of Simpson's diversity index across productive rearrangements. TCRdb took over this immuneACCESS table, retaining in-frame rearrangements with V and J assigned. Such tables are incomplete; in checked studies, under half of the missing clones stem from an unresolved V gene, and the remainder is unexplained. V and J calls plus clone size are reproduced from that table; the DNA served to infer D and trimming. For this sample the table gives approximately 200,000 clones, of which under 90% were detected only once. The ten largest clones take up almost 4.5% of the sample.

Collaborating institutions collected whole blood in K2EDTA tubes following their own protocols. For TCRbeta analysis, collaborators shipped samples in one of three forms: frozen whole blood, isolated PBMCs, or DNA extracted from either of those sample types. Material for sequencing was peripheral blood. The V gene is TRBV11-2 and the J gene is TRBJ1-5; the D gene cannot be resolved reliably. The sequence came from a man aged 50 or older with acute or convalescent COVID-19. The nucleotide sequence is given as TGTGCCAGCAGCTTAGATCTAAACCGGGCCCAGCATTTT. The resulting protein is CASSLDLNRAQHF. The reference TRBV11-2 and TRBJ1-5 proteins fill in what lies around the CDR3, so the full variable domain reads EAGVAQSPRYKIIEKRQSVAFWCNPISGHATLYWYQQILGQGPKLLIQFQNNGVVDDSQLPKDRFSAERLKGVDSTLKIQPAKLEDSAVYLCASSLDLNRAQHFGDGTRLSIL.